The TCR beta chain under discussion was sequenced for a study of T cell responses to AZD1222 COVID-19 vaccine. General study points: Clonal diversity may have been underestimated in mostly white British donors. Within unmutated variant regions lay the reported targets of nearly half of spike-specific TCRs. Spike-specific TCR breadth and depth were elevated following two AZD1222 doses. At 160-218 and 743-854, vaccine-associated CD4 TCRs were dominant, and they spanned spike.

The protocol was immunoSEQ multiplex PCR, while the TCRdb copy is restricted to in-frame clones and leaves out a portion. The table includes some 160,000 clones, approximately 93% detected once. The count of this clone is one. The antigen is unknown. V dropped 4 bases and J dropped 4 bases, with 14 bases sitting between them. The germline gives CDR1 MNHNS, CDR2 SASEGT. CDR3 length: 16 amino acids. This rearrangement joins TRBV6-1 to TRBJ1-6; TRBD1 is a possible D gene (5 bases). This material consisted of peripheral blood, taken on day 0 of AZD1222 vaccination. This receptor was obtained from an adult in good health. The CDR3, as DNA: TGTGCCAGCAGTGCCTCCAAGACAGCTTATAATTCACCCCTCCACTTT. Protein sequence: CASSASKTAYNSPLHF.